The 10 T cell receptor beta chains reported below all come from one sample, sequenced in a study of blood T cell repertoires in COVID-19. The assay was immunoSEQ multiplex PCR, and TCRdb's table has in-frame clones only and misses some. The sample carries about 76,000 clones, under 95% recorded once. The sample taken for sequencing was peripheral blood. These receptor sequences come from a human donor in a cohort sampled during active COVID-19.

The chain combines TRBV30 with TRBJ1-5, with D possibly being TRBD1 (6 bases). V was trimmed by 3 bases and J by 2 bases, leaving 11 bases between them. The CDR3 runs 14 residues. Looked up from germline, CDR1 is GTSNPN and CDR2 is SVGIG (reference sequence). CDR3: CAWSEGVGNQPQHF. In DNA, the CDR3 is TGTGCCTGGAGCGAGGGGGTGGGCAATCAGCCCCAGCATTTT. The full variable domain, with the rest looked up from reference TRBV30 and TRBJ1-5, is SQTIHQWPATLVQPVGSPLSLECTVEGTSNPNLYWYRQAAGRGLQLLFYSVGIGQISSEVPQNLSASRPQDRQFILSSKKLLLSDSGFYLCAWSEGVGNQPQHFGDGTRLSIL.

The CDR3 nucleotides are TGCGCCAGCAGCTTGGAACCTAGCGGGGGCGGGACAGATACGCAGTATTTT. It translates to CASSLEPSGGGTDTQYF. This chain uses TRBV5-1 with TRBJ2-3, with TRBD2 matching over 10 bases. J gave up 3 bases and V 0 bases, and 7 bases lay outside the gene matches. CDR3 size: 17 residues. Germline V CDR1 and CDR2: SGHRS, YFSETQ.

The V gene is TRBV11-2, the J gene TRBJ2-2, with D possibly matching TRBD2 (5 bases). The germline V gene has CDR1 SGHAT and CDR2 FQNNGV. The CDR3 runs 13 residues. The V and J ends lost 8 bases and 2 bases respectively, with 9 bases between them. The CDR3 region has the DNA TGTGCCAGCCACAGCGGAAACACCGGGGAGCTGTTTTTT. Residues: CASHSGNTGELFF. Drawing the rest from reference TRBV11-2 and TRBJ2-2, the complete variable domain is EAGVAQSPRYKIIEKRQSVAFWCNPISGHATLYWYQQILGQGPKLLIQFQNNGVVDDSQLPKDRFSAERLKGVDSTLKIQPAKLEDSAVYLCASHSGNTGELFFGEGSRLTVL.

This chain links TRBV10-2 with TRBJ2-7, with TRBD1 matching over 9 bases. The germline V gene encodes CDR1 WSHSY and CDR2 SAAADI. The CDR3 covers 15 residues. V trimming: 3 bases; J trimming: 2 bases; junction bases outside the gene matches: 5. CDR3 bases: TGCGCCAGCAGTGATAGGGACAGGGCCCCCTACGAGCAGTACTTC. The encoded protein is CASSDRDRAPYEQYF.

This clone was recorded only once. The chain combines TRBV6-5 with TRBJ2-1; D uncertain. Germline CDR1 is MNHEY and CDR2 is SVGAGI. The CDR3 consists of 11 residues. Trimming removed 8 bases from V and 8 bases from J, with 10 bases in between. DNA of the CDR3: TGTGCCAGCTACGACTTGGATGAGCAGTTCTTC. It translates to CASYDLDEQFF.

This clone was recorded only once. The chain joins TRBV5-1 to TRBJ2-2; tentative D call: TRBD1 (5 bases). The CDR3 contains 16 residues. Deletions cut 0 bases from V and 4 bases from J, with 13 bases between. Germline lookup yields CDR1 SGHRS and CDR2 YFSETQ. The CDR3 DNA is TGCGCCAGCAGCTTGGGGCAGGGTTTAAGCACCGGGGAGCTGTTTTTT. It yields the protein CASSLGQGLSTGELFF.

The chain employs TRBV15 and TRBJ2-1; 9 nucleotides line up with TRBD2. Germline CDR1 reads LNHNV; CDR2 reads YYDKDF (reference sequence). Losses at the gene ends were 1 base for V and 0 bases for J; bases not matched to a gene: 4. The length of the CDR3 is 17 residues. The CDR3 DNA reads as TGTGCCACCAGCAGAGTATCTAGCGGGGACTCCTACAATGAGCAGTTCTTC. Residues: CATSRVSSGDSYNEQFF.

This chain uses TRBV12-3 or TRBV12-4 with TRBJ1-3; D is undetermined. V gave up 6 bases and J gave up 0 bases, with 3 bases separating them. The CDR3 sequence is 12 residues long. The CDR3 DNA follows: TGTGCCAGCAGCCACTCTGGAAACACCATATATTTT. It encodes CASSHSGNTIYF.

The J gene is TRBJ1-4, the V gene TRBV3-1 (or the pseudogene TRBV3-2); TRBD1 matches 11 bases. Germline values: CDR1 LGHDT, CDR2 YNNKEL (reference sequence). J was trimmed by 5 bases and V by 4 bases; bases with no gene match: 3. CDR3 size: 15 residues. CDR3 bases: TGTGCCAGCAGCCGGGGGACAGGGGGAAATGAAAAACTGTTTTTT. Translating it yields CASSRGTGGNEKLFF.

The CDR3 region is CASQKEEGGRTFF. CDR3 in DNA: TGTGCCAGCCAAAAGGAGGAAGGAGGAAGGACCTTCTTT. The V gene is TRBV7-3, the J gene TRBJ1-1; the D is unclear. V shed 8 bases and J shed 14 bases, with 24 bases lying between them. CDR3 length equals 13 residues. CDR1 and CDR2 (germline): SGHTA, FQGTGA.